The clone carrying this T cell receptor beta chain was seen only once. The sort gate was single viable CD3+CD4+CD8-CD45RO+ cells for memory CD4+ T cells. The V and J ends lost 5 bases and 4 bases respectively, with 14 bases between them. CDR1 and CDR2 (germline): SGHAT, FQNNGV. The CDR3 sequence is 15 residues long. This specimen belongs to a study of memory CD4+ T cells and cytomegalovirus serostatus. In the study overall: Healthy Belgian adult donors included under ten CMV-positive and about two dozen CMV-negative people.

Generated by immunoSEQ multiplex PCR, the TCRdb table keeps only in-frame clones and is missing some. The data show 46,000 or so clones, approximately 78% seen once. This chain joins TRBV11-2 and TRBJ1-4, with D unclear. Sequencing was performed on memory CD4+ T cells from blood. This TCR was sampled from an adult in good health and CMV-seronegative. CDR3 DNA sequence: TGTGCCAGCAGCCCAACCCGGGCCAATAATGAAAAACTGTTTTTT. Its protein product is CASSPTRANNEKLFF.